The rows below give T cell receptor beta chains drawn from one sample of a study of cytomegalovirus exposure and HLA in healthy donors. This table comes from immunoSEQ multiplex PCR, and its TCRdb copy is limited to in-frame clones, with some not included. The table lists around 130,000 clones, roughly three quarters of them singletons, with approximately 1.6% in the top ten. Material: PBMCs. The receptor source for this set is a woman aged 18-29 years in good health and CMV-seronegative. The CDR3 runs from the conserved cysteine through the conserved F or W. Rows may omit the clone size; those that give it use once, few, many or a size class.

size: few
V: TRBV2
J: TRBJ1-2
CDR3: CASGRGDTF

size: few
V: TRBV11-2
J: TRBJ2-2
CDR3: CASSLPTSGRRATGELFF

size: .
V: TRBV27
J: TRBJ2-7
CDR3: CASSPIGGGGGEQYF

size: .
V: TRBV5-1
J: TRBJ2-7
CDR3: CASSRSGTSLEQYF

size: .
V: TRBV5-4
J: TRBJ2-3
CDR3: CASSTRGGDTQYF

size: .
V: TRBV7-9
J: TRBJ2-2
CDR3: CASSHGGAGELFF

size: once
V: TRBV5-1
J: TRBJ1-3
CDR3: CASSLAGLGNTIYF

size: .
V: TRBV7-9
J: TRBJ2-7
CDR3: CASSLLVGTRNYEQYF

size: .
V: TRBV6-1
J: TRBJ1-4
CDR3: CASRTLRDRAGKLFF

size: .
V: TRBV5-1
J: TRBJ1-1
CDR3: CASSLVEDTEAFF

size: .
V: TRBV7-9
J: TRBJ1-4
CDR3: CASSFGDRGGGKLFF

size: .
V: TRBV30
J: TRBJ2-1
CDR3: CAWNQDRGGNEQFF

size: .
V: TRBV6-5
J: TRBJ2-2
CDR3: CASRTDRGRGELFF

size: few
V: TRBV12-2
J: .
CDR3: CASRLTSYEQYF

size: few
V: TRBV6-5
J: TRBJ2-7
CDR3: CASSYDREGATYEQYF

size: .
V: TRBV5-1
J: TRBJ2-6
CDR3: CATQASGANVLTF

size: .
V: TRBV19
J: TRBJ1-5
CDR3: CASSMTGDNSNQPQHF

size: many
V: TRBV9
J: TRBJ2-7
CDR3: CASSPPGLAVEQYF

size: .
V: TRBV9
J: TRBJ2-3
CDR3: CASSGALDDTQYF

size: .
V: TRBV29-1
J: TRBJ2-5
CDR3: CSARRETGAQYF

size: once
V: TRBV30
J: TRBJ1-1
CDR3: CAFEPDLEAFF

size: .
V: TRBV12-5
J: TRBJ2-5
CDR3: CASGFGGSETQYF

size: .
V: TRBV20-1
J: TRBJ2-1
CDR3: CSARPTGEQFF

size: .
V: TRBV10-3
J: TRBJ2-5
CDR3: CAISASGQETQYF

size: .
V: TRBV29-1
J: TRBJ1-4
CDR3: CSVEDWEGAGHEKLFF

size: .
V: TRBV5-4
J: TRBJ2-5
CDR3: CASSSLAGQETQYF

size: .
V: TRBV18
J: TRBJ2-1
CDR3: CASSPTAQAAYNEQFF

size: .
V: TRBV5-5
J: TRBJ2-5
CDR3: CASSLEWETQYF

size: .
V: TRBV2
J: TRBJ1-5
CDR3: CASSEEAGVQPQHF

size: .
V: TRBV2
J: TRBJ2-7
CDR3: CAGGSLAGSSYEQYF

size: .
V: TRBV5-6
J: TRBJ2-6
CDR3: CASSLIDTSGANVLTF

size: .
V: TRBV4-2
J: TRBJ2-1
CDR3: CASSPGTTYNEQFF

size: .
V: TRBV28
J: TRBJ1-5
CDR3: CASSLNPSPTQHF

size: few
V: TRBV5-4
J: TRBJ2-1
CDR3: CASSLDVTDFYNEQFF

size: many
V: TRBV19
J: TRBJ2-2
CDR3: CASSISTDTGELFF

size: once
V: TRBV9
J: TRBJ1-5
CDR3: CASSPRDTSNQPQHF

size: .
V: TRBV29-1
J: TRBJ2-7
CDR3: CSALQGYEQYF

size: .
V: TRBV6-5
J: TRBJ1-2
CDR3: CASPPGGGHGYTF

size: .
V: TRBV30
J: .
CDR3: CAWSLPGQAEQYF

size: .
V: TRBV4-1
J: TRBJ2-2
CDR3: CASSQEAGTGELFF

size: .
V: TRBV11-2
J: TRBJ1-1
CDR3: CASSLGQGPNTEAFF

size: few
V: TRBV2
J: TRBJ2-3
CDR3: CASSTTDTQYF

size: once
V: TRBV18
J: TRBJ2-7
CDR3: CASSNRGSYEQYF

size: .
V: TRBV5-1
J: TRBJ1-1
CDR3: CASSVGTGGYTEAFF

size: .
V: TRBV10-2
J: TRBJ1-1
CDR3: CASSENSQGAAFF

size: .
V: TRBV19
J: TRBJ1-1
CDR3: CASSFRTAEAFF

size: .
V: TRBV10-1
J: TRBJ2-5
CDR3: CARTYSGLSQETQYF

size: few
V: TRBV6-5
J: TRBJ1-1
CDR3: CASRGNTEAFF

size: .
V: TRBV5-1
J: TRBJ2-2
CDR3: CASISDQGAPGELFF

size: .
V: TRBV11-2
J: TRBJ2-3
CDR3: CASSLDYTGQYF

size: .
V: TRBV7-9
J: TRBJ2-7
CDR3: CSSTRINVRGIHEQYF